This T cell receptor beta chain was observed in a study of CXCR3-negative and CXCR3-positive naive CD8 T cells. The authors prepared UMI-labeled TRB cDNA libraries by 5' RACE. TCRdb re-called the 5' RACE reads; every CDR3 protein appears as one record, without DNA. The sample table includes about 43,000 distinct CDR3 sequences. The CDR3 spans 15 residues. Germline V gene sequence: CDR1 SQVTM, CDR2 ANQGSEA. The receptor was derived from a human donor in good health. Some clones in this sample may be carry-over from other donors' samples. Sequenced input: memory CD8+ T cells from blood. The chain links TRBV29-1 to TRBJ1-2; without DNA, the TCRdb call of TRBD1 cannot be checked. The CDR3 is CSVETRGPPLEGYTF. Filled out from reference TRBV29-1 and TRBJ1-2, the complete variable domain reads SAVISQKPSRDICQRGTSLTIQCQVDSQVTMMFWYRQQPGQSLTLIATANQGSEATYESGFVIDKFPISRPNLTFSTLTVSNMSPEDSSIYLCSVETRGPPLEGYTFGSGTRLTVV.